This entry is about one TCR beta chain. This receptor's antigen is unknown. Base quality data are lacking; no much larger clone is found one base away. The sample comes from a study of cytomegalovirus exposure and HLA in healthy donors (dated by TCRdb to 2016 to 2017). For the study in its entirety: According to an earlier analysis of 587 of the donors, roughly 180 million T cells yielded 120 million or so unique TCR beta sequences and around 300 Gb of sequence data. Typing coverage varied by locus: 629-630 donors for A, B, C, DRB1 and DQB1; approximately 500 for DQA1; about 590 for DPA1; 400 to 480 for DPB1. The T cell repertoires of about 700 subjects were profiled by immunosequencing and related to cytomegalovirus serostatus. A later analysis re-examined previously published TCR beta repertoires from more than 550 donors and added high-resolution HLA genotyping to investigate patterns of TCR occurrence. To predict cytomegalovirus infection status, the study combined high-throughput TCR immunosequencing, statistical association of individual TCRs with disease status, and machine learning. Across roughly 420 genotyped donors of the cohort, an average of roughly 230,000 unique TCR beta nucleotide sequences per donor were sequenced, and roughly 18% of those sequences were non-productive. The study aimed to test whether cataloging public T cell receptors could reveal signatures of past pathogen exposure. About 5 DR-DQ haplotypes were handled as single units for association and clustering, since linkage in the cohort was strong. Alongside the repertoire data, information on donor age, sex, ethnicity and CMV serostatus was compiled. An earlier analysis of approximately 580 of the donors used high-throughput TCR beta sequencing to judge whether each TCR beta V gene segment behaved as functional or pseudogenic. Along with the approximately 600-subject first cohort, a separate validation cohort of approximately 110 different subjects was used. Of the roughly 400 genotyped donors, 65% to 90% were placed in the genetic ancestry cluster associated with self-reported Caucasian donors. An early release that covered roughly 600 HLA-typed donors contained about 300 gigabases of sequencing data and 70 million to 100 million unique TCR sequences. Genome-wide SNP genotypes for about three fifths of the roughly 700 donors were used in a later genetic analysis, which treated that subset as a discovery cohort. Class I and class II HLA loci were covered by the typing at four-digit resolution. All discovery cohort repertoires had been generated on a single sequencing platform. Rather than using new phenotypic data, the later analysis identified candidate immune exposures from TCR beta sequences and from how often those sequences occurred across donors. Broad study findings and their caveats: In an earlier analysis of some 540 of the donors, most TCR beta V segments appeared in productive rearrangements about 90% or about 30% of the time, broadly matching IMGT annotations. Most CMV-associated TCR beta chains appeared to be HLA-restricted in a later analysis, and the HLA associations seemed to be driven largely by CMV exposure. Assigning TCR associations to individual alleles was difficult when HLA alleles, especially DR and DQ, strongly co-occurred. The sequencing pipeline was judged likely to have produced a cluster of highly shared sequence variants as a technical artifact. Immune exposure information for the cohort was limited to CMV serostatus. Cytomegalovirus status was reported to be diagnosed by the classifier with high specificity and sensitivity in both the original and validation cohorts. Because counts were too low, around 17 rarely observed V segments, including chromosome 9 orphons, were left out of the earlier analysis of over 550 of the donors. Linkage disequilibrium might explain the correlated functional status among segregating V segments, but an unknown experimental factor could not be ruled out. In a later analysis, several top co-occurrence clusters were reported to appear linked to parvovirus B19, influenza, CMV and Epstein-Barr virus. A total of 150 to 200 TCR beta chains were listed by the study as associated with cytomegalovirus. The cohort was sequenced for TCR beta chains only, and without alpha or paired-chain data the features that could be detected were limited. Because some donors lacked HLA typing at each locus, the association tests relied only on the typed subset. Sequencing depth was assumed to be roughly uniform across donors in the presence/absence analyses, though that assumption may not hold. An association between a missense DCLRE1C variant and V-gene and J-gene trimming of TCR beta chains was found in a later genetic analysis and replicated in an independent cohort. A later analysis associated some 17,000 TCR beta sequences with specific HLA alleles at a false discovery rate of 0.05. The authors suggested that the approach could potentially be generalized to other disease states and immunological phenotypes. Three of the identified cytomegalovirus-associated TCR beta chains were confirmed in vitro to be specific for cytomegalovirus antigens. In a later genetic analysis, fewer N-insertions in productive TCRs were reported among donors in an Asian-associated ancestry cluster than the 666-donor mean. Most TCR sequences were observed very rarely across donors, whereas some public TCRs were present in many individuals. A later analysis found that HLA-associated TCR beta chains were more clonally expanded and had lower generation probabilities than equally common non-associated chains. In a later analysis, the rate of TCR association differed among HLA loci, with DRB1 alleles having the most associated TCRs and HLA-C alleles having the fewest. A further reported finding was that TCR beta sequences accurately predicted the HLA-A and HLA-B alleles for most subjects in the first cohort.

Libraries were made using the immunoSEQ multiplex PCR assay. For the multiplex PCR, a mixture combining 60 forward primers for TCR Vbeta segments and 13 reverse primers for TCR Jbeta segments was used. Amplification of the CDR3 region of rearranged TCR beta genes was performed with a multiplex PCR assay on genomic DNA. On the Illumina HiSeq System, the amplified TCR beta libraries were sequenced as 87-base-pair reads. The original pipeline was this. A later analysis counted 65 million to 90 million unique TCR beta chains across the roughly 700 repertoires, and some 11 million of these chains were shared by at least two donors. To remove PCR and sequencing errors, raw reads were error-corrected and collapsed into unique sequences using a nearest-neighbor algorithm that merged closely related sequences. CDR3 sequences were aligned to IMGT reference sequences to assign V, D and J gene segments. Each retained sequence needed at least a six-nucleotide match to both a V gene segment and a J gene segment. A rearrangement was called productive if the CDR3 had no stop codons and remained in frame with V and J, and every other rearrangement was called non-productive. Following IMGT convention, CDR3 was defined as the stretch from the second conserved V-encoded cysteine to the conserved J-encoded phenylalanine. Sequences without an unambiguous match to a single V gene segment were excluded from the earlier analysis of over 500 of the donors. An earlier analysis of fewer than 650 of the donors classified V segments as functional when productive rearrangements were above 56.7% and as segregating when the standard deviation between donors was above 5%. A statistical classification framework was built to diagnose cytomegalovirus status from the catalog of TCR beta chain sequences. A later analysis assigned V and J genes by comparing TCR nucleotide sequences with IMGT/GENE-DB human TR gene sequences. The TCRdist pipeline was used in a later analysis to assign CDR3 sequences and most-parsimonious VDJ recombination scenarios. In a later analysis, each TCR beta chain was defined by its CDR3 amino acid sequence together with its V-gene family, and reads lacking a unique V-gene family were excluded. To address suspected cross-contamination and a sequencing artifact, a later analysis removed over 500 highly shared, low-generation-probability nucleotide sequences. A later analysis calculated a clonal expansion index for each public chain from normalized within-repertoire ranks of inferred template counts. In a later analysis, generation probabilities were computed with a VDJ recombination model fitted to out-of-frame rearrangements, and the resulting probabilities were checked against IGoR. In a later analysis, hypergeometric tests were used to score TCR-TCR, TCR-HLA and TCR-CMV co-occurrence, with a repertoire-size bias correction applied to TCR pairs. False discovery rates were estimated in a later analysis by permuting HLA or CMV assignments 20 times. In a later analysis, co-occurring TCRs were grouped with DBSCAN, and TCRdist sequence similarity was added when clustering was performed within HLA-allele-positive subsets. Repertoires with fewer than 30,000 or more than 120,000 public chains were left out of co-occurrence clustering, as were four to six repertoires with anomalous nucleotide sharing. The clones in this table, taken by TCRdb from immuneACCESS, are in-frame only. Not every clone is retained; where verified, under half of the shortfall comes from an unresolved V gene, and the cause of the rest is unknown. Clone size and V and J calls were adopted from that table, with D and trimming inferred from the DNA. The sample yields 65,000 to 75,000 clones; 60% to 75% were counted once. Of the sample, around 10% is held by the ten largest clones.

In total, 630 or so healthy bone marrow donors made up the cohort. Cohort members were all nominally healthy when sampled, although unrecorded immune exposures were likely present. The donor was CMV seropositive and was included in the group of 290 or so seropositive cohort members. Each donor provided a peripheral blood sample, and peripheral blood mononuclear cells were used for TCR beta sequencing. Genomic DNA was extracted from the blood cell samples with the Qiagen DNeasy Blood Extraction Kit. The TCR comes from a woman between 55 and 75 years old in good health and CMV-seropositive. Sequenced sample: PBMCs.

The CDR3 loop reads CASSAQGAQPAYGYTF. The DNA reads as follows: TGTGCCAGCAGTGCCCAGGGGGCGCAGCCAGCATATGGCTACACCTTC. This sequence uses TRBV25-1 and TRBJ1-2; 8 junctional bases match TRBD1. Trimming takes 4 bases off V and 5 bases off J; junction bases not matched to a gene: 12. The CDR1 and CDR2 encoded by the germline V gene are MGHDK and SYGVNS. Reading from cysteine to phenylalanine, the CDR3 counts 16 amino acids. The sequence is cut down to CDR3 DNA, 48 bases in frame from base 1.